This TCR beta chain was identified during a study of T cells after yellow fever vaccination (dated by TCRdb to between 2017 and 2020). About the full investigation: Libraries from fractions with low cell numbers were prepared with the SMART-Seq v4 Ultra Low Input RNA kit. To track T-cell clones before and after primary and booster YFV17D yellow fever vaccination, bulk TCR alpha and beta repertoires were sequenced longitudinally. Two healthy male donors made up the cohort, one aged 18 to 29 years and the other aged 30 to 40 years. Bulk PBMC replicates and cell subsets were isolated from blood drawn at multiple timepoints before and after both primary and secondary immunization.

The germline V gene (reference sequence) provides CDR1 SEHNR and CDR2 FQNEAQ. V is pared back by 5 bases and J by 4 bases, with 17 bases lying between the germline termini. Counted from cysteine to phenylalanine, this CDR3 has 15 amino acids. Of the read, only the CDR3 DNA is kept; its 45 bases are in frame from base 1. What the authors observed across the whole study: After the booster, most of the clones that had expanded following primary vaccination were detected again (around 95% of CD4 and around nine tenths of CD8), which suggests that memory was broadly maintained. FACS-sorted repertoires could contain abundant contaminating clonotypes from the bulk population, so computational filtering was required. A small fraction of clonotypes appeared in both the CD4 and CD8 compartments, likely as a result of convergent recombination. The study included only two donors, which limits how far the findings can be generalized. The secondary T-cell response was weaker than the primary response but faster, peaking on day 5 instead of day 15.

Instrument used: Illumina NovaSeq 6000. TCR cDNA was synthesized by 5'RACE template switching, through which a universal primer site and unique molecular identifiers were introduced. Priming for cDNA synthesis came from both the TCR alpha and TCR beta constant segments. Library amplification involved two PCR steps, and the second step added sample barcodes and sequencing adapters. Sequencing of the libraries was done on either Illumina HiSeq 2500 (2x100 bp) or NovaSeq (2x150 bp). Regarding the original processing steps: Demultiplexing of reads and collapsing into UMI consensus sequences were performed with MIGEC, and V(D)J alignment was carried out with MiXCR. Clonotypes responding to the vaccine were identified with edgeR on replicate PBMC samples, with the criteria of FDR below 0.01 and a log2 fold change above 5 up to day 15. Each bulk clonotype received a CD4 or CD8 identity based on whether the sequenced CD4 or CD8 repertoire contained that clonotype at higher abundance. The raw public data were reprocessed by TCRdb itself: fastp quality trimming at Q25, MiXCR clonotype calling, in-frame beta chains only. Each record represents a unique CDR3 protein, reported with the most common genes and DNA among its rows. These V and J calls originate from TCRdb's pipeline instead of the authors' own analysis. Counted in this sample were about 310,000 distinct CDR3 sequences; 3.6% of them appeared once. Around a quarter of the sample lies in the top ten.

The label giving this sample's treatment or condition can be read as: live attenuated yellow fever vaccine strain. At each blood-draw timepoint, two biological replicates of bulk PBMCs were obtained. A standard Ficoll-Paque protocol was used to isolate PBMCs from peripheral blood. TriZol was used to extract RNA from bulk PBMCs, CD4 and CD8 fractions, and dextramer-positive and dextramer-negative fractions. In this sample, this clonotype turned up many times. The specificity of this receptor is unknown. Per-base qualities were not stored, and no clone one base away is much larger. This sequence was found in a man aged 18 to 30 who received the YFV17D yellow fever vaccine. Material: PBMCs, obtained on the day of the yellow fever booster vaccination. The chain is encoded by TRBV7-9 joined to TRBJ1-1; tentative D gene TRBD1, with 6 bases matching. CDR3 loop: CASSGSGVQGTEAFF. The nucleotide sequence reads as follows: TGTGCCAGCAGCGGGTCAGGAGTACAGGGCACTGAAGCTTTCTTT.